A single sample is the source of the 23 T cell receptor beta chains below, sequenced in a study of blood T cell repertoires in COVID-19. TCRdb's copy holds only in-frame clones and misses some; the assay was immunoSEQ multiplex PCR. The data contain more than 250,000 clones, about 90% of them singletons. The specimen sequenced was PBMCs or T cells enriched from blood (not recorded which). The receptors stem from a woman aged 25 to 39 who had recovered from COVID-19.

The CDR3 here is CASTDRDNQPQHF. The CDR3 DNA sequence: TGTGCCAGCACGGACAGAGACAATCAGCCCCAGCATTTT. The chain combines TRBV6-5 with TRBJ1-5; TRBD1 might be the D (6 bases). CDR1 and CDR2 from the germline V gene are MNHEY and SVGAGI. The CDR3 has 13 residues. With 7 bases removed from V and 3 bases from J, the gap between germline ends came to 10 bases.

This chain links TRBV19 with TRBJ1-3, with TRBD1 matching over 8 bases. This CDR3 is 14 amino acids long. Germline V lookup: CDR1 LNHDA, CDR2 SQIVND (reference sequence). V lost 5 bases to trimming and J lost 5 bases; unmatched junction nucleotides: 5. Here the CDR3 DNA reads TGTGCCAGTAGTGCCTGGACAGGGAGAAACACCATATATTTT. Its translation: CASSAWTGRNTIYF.

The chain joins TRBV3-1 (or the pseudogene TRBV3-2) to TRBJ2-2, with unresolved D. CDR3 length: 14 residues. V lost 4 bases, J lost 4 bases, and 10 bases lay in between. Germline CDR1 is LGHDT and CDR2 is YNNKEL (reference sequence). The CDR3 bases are TGTGCCAGCAGCCGACGCGGATTCACCGGGGAGCTGTTTTTT. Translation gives CASSRRGFTGELFF.

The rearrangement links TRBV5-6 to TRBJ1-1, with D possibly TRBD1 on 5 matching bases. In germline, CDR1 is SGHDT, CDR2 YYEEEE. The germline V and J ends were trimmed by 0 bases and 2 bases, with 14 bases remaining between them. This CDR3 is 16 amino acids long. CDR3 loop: CASSLAPGRGNTEAFF. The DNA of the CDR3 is TGTGCCAGCAGCTTGGCCCCAGGGCGGGGTAACACTGAAGCTTTCTTT.

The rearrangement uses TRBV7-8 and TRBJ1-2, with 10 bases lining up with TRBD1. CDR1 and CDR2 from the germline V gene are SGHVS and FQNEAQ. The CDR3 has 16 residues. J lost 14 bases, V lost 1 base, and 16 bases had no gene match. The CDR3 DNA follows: TGTGCCAGCAGCTTAGAAGCGGGACAGGGGTTAATCTTTGCGACCTTC. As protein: CASSLEAGQGLIFATF.

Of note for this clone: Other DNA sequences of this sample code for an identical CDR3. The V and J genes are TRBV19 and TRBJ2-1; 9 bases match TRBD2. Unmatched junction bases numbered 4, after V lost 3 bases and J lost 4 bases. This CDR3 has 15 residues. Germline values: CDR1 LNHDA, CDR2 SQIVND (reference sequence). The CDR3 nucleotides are TGTGCCAGTAGTATGCTTGCGGGGGGGTACAATGAGCAGTTCTTC. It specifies CASSMLAGGYNEQFF. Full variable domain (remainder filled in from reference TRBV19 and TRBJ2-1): DGGITQSPKYLFRKEGQNVTLSCEQNLNHDAMYWYRQDPGQGLRLIYYSQIVNDFQKGDIAEGYSVSREKKESFPLTVTSAQKNPTAFYLCASSMLAGGYNEQFFGPGTRLTVL.

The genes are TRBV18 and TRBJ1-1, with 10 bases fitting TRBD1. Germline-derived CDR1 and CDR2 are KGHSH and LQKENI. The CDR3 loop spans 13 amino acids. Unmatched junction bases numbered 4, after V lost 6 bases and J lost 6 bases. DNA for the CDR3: TGTGCCAGCTCCCAGGGGACAGGGGCTGAAGCTTTCTTT. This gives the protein CASSQGTGAEAFF.

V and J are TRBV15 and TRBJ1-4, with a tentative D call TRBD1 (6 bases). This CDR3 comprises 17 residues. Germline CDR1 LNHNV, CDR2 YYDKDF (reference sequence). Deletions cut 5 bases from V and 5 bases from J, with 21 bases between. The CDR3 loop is CATSARITGTRNEKLFF. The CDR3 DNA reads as TGTGCCACCAGCGCGAGGATTACCGGGACAAGAAATGAAAAACTGTTTTTT.

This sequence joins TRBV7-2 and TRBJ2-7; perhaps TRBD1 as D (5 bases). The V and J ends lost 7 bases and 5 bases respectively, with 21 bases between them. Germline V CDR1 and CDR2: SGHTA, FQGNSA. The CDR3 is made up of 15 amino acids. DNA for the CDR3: TGTGCCAGCAACAAGGGGCTCCCAGCTCAAGACGAGCAGTACTTC. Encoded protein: CASNKGLPAQDEQYF.

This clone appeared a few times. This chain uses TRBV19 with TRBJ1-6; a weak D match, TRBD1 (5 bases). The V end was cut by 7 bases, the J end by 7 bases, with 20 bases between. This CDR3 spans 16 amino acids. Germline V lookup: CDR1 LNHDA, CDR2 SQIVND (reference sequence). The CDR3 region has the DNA TGTGCCAGTACTCTCCTCCCGGGACGGGAGAATTCACCCCTCCACTTT. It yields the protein CASTLLPGRENSPLHF. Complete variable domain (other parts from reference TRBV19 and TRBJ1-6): DGGITQSPKYLFRKEGQNVTLSCEQNLNHDAMYWYRQDPGQGLRLIYYSQIVNDFQKGDIAEGYSVSREKKESFPLTVTSAQKNPTAFYLCASTLLPGRENSPLHFGNGTRLTVT.

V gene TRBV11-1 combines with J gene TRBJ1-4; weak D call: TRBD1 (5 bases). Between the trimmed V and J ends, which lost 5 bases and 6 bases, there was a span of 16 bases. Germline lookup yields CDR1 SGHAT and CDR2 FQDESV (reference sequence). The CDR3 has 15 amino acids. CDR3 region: CASSRRAGVYEKLFF. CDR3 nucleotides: TGTGCCAGCAGCCGCAGGGCCGGCGTCTATGAAAAACTGTTTTTT. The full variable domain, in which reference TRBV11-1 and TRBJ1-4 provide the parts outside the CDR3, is EAEVAQSPRYKITEKSQAVAFWCDPISGHATLYWYRQILGQGPELLVQFQDESVVDDSQLPKDRFSAERLKGVDSTLKIQPAELGDSAMYLCASSRRAGVYEKLFFGSGTQLSVL.

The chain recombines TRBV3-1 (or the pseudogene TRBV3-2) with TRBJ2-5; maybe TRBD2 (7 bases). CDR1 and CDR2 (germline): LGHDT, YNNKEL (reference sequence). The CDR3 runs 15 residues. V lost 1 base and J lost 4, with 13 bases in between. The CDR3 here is CASSQAVGGRETQYF. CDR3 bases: TGTGCCAGCAGCCAAGCCGTCGGGGGGCGAGAGACCCAGTACTTC.

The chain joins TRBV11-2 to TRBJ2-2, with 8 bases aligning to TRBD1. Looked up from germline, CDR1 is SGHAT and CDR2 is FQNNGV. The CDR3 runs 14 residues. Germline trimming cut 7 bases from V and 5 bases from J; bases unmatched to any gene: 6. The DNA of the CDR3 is TGTGCCAGCATGAGACAGGGGCGAACCGGGGAGCTGTTTTTT. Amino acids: CASMRQGRTGELFF. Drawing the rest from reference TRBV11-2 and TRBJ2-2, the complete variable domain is EAGVAQSPRYKIIEKRQSVAFWCNPISGHATLYWYQQILGQGPKLLIQFQNNGVVDDSQLPKDRFSAERLKGVDSTLKIQPAKLEDSAVYLCASMRQGRTGELFFGEGSRLTVL.

The CDR3 is CSVESSGPEGYGYTF. The CDR3 DNA reads as TGCAGCGTTGAGAGTAGTGGGCCGGAGGGCTATGGCTACACCTTC. The V and J genes are TRBV29-1 and TRBJ1-2; D is unclear. Trimming shortened V by 3 bases and J by 4 bases, and 18 bases separated the two germline ends. Germline V gene data show CDR1 as SQVTM and CDR2 as ANQGSEA. The CDR3 runs 15 residues.

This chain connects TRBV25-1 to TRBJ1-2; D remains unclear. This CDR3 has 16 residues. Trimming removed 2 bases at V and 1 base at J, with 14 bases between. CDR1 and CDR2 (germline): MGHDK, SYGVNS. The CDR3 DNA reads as TGTGCCAGCAGTGAACCAGGCGGGCTTCATAACTATGGCTACACCTTC. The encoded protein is CASSEPGGLHNYGYTF.

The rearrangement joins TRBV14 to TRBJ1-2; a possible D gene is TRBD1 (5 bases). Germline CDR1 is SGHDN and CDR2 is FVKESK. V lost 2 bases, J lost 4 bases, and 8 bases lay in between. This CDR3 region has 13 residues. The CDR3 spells CASSQLQAYGYTF. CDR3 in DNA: TGTGCCAGCAGCCAACTACAGGCCTATGGCTACACCTTC. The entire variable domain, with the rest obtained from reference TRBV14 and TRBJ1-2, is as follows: EAGVTQFPSHSVIEKGQTVTLRCDPISGHDNLYWYRRVMGKEIKFLLHFVKESKQDESGMPNNRFLAERTGGTYSTLKVQPAELEDSGVYFCASSQLQAYGYTFGSGTRLTVV.

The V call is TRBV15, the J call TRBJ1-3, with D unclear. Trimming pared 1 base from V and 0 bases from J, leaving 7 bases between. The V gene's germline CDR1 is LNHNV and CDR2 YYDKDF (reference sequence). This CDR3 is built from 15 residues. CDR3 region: CATSRVESSGNTIYF. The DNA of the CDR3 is TGTGCCACCAGCAGAGTTGAGTCCTCTGGAAACACCATATATTTT.

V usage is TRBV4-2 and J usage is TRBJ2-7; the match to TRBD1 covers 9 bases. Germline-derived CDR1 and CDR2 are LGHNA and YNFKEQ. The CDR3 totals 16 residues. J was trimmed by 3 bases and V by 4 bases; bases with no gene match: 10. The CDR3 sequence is CASSPVSGQGNYEQYF. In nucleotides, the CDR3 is TGTGCCAGCAGCCCGGTCTCGGGACAGGGAAACTACGAGCAGTACTTC.

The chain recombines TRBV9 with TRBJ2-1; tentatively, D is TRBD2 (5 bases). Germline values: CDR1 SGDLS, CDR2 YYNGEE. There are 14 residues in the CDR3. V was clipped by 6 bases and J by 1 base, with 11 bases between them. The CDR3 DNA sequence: TGTGCCAGCAATCGTGGCGGGTCCTACAATGAGCAGTTCTTC. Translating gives CASNRGGSYNEQFF. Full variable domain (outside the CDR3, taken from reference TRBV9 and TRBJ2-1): DSGVTQTPKHLITATGQRVTLRCSPRSGDLSVYWYQQSLDQGLQFLIQYYNGEERAKGNILERFSAQQFPDLHSELNLSSLELGDSALYFCASNRGGSYNEQFFGPGTRLTVL.

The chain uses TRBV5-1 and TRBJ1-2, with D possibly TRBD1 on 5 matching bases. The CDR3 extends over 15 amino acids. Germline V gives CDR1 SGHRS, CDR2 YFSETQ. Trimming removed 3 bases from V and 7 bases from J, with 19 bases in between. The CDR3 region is CASSSAGTTFGGYTF. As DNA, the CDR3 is TGCGCCAGCAGCTCGGCCGGGACTACCTTTGGTGGCTACACCTTC. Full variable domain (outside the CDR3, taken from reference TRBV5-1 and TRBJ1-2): KAGVTQTPRYLIKTRGQQVTLSCSPISGHRSVSWYQQTPGQGLQFLFEYFSETQRNKGNFPGRFSGRQFSNSRSEMNVSTLELGDSALYLCASSSAGTTFGGYTFGSGTRLTVV.

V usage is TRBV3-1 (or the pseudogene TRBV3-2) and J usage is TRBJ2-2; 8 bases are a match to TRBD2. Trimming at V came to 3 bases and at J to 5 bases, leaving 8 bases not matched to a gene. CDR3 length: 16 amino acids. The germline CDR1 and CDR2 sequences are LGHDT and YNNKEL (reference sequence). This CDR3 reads CASSQPGGALTGELFF. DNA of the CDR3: TGTGCCAGCAGCCAGCCGGGGGGGGCGTTGACCGGGGAGCTGTTTTTT.

The CDR3 DNA is TGTGCCAGCAGCCCTACGACAAGCTCCTACGAGCAGTACTTC. It is translated as CASSPTTSSYEQYF. The V call is TRBV7-9, the J call TRBJ2-7; D is ambiguous. The V end lost 5 bases, the J end lost 0 bases, and 11 bases lay between the germline ends. This CDR3 spans 14 amino acids. The germline gives CDR1 SEHNR, CDR2 FQNEAQ (reference sequence). Together with reference TRBV7-9 and TRBJ2-7, the CDR3 gives the full variable domain: DTGVSQNPRHKITKRGQNVTFRCDPISEHNRLYWYRQTLGQGPEFLTYFQNEAQLEKSRLLSDRFSAERPKGSFSTLEIQRTEQGDSAMYLCASSPTTSSYEQYFGPGTRLTVT.

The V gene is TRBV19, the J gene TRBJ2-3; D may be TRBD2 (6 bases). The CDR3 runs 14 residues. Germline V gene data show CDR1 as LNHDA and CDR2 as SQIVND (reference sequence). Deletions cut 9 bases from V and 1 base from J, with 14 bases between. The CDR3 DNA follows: TGTGCCAGCCGGACGGGAGTCCGCACAGATACGCAGTATTTT. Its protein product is CASRTGVRTDTQYF.